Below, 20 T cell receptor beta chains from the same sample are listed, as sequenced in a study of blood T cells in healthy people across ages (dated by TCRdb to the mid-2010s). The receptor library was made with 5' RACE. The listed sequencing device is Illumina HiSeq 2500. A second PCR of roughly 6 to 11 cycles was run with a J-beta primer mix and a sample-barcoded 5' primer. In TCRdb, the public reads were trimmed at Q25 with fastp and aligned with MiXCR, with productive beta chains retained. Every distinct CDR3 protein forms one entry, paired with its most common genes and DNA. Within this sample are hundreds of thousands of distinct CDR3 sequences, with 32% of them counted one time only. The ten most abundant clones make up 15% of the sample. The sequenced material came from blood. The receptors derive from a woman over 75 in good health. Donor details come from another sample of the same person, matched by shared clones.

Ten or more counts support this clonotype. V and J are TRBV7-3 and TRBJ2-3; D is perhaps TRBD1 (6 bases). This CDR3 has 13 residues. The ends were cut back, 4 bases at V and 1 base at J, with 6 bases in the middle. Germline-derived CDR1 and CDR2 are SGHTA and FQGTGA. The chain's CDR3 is CASSWGRTDTQYF. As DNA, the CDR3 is TGTGCCAGCAGCTGGGGGCGCACAGATACGCAGTATTTT.

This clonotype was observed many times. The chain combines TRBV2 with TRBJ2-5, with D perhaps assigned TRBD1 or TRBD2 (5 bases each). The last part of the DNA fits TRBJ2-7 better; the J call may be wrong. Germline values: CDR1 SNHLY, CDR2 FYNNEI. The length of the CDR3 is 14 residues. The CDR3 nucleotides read TGTGCCAGCAGTGAGGGAGCCCCAGGGCTCGAGCAGTACTTC. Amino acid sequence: CASSEGAPGLEQYF.

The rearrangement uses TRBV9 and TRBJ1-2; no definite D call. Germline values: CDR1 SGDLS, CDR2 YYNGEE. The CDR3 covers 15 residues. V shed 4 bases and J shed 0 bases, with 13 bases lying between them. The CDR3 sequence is CASSPGSRSNYGYTF. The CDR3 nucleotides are TGTGCCAGCAGCCCCGGGAGTAGGTCTAACTATGGCTACACCTTC.

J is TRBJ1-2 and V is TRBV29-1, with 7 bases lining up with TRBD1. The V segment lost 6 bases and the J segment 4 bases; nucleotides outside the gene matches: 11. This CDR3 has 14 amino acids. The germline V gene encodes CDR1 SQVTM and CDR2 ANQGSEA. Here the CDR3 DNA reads TGCAGCGTGGATGACAGGGCTAGCGGCTATGGCTACACCTTC. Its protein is CSVDDRASGYGYTF.

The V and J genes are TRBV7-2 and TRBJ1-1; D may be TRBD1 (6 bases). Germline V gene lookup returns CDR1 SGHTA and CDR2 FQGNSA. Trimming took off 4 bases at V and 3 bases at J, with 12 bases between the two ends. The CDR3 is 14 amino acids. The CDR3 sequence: CASSSLDSYTEAFF. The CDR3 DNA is TGTGCCAGCAGCTCGTTGGACAGCTACACTGAAGCTTTCTTT.

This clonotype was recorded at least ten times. The CDR3 nucleotides read TGTGCCAGCAGCAGACTAGCGGGGGGCCGTAGTGAGCAGTTCTTC. This gives the protein CASSRLAGGRSEQFF. This chain connects TRBV6-5 to TRBJ2-1; TRBD2 matches at 13 bases. Germline CDR1 reads MNHEY; CDR2 reads SVGAGI. The trim removed 6 bases at V and 9 bases at J, leaving 8 bases unmatched. This CDR3 is 15 amino acids long.

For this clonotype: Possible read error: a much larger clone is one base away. CDR3 bases: TGTGCCAGTAGTATGGCCGGGACAGGGAGGTACGAGCAGTACTTC. This translates into CASSMAGTGRYEQYF. The V call is TRBV19, the J call TRBJ2-7; the match to TRBD1 covers 9 bases. CDR1 LNHDA and CDR2 SQIVND come from the germline V gene (reference sequence). The CDR3 spans 15 residues. V lost 3 bases to trimming and J lost 4 bases; unmatched junction nucleotides: 7. The full variable domain, completed using reference TRBV19 and TRBJ2-7, is DGGITQSPKYLFRKEGQNVTLSCEQNLNHDAMYWYRQDPGQGLRLIYYSQIVNDFQKGDIAEGYSVSREKKESFPLTVTSAQKNPTAFYLCASSMAGTGRYEQYFGPGTRLTVT.

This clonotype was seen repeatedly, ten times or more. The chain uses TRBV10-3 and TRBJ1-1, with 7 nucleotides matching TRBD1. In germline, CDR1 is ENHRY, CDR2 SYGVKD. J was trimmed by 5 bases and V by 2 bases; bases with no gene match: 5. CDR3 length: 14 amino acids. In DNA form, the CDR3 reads TGTGCCATCAGTGAGGCGACAGGGAATACTGAAGCTTTCTTT. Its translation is CAISEATGNTEAFF.

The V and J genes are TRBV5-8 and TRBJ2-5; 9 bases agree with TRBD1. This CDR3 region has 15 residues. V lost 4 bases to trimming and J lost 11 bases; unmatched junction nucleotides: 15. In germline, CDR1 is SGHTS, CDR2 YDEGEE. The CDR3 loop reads CASSPGTGWGNEQYF. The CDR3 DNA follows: TGTGCCAGCAGCCCCGGGACAGGGTGGGGCAATGAGCAGTACTTC.

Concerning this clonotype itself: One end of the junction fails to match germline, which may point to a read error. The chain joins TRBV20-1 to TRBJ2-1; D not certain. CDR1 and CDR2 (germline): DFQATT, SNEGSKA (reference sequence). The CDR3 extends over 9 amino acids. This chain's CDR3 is CSASLGRVF. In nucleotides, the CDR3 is TGCAGTGCTAGTTTGGGTCGTGTCTTC.

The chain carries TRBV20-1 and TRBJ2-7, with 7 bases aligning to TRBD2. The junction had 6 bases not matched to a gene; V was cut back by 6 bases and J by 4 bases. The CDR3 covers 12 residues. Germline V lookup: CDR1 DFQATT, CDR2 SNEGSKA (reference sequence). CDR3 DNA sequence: TGCAGTGCCCGCGGGAGTAGGTACGAGCAGTACTTC. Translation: CSARGSRYEQYF.

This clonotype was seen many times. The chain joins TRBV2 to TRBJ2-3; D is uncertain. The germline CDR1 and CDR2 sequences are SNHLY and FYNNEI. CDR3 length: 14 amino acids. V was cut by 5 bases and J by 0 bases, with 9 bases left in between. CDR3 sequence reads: CASSSLGSTDTQYF. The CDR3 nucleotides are TGTGCCAGCAGTAGTTTGGGGAGCACAGATACGCAGTATTTT.

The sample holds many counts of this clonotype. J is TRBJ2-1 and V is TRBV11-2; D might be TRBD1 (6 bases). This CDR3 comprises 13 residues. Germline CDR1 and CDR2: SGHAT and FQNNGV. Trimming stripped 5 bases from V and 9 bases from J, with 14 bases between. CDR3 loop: CASSTQTGTEQFF. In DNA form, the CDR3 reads TGTGCCAGCAGCACCCAAACAGGGACTGAGCAGTTCTTC.

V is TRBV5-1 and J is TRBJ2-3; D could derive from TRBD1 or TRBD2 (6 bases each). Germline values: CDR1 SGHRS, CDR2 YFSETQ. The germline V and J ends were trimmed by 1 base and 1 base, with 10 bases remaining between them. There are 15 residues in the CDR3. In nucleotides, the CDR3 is TGCGCCAGCAGCTTGAAGGGGGGAGGCACAGATACGCAGTATTTT. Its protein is CASSLKGGGTDTQYF.

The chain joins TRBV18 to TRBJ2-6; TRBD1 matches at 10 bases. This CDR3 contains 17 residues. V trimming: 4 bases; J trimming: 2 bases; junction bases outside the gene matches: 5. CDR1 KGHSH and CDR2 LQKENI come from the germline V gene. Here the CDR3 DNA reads TGTGCCAGCTCACTCGGGACAGGGGTGACTGGGGCCAACGTCCTGACTTTC. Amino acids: CASSLGTGVTGANVLTF.

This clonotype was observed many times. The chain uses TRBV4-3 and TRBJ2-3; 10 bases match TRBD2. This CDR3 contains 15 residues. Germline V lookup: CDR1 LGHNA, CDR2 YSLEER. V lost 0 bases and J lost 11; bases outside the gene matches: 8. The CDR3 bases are TGCGCCAGCAGCCAAGATCGAACTAGCGGGGTTCGGCAGTATTTT. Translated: CASSQDRTSGVRQYF.

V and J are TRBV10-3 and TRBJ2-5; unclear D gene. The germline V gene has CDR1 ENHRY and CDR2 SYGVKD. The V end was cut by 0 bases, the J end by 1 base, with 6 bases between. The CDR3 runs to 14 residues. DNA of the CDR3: TGTGCCATCAGTGAGTCTTCCTCCCAAGAGACCCAGTACTTC. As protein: CAISESSSQETQYF.

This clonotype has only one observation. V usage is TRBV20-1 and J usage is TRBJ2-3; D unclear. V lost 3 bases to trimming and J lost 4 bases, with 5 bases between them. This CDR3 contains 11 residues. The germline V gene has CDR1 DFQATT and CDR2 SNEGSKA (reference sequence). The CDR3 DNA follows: TGCAGTGCTAGGGTACCAGATACGCAGTATTTT. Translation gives CSARVPDTQYF.

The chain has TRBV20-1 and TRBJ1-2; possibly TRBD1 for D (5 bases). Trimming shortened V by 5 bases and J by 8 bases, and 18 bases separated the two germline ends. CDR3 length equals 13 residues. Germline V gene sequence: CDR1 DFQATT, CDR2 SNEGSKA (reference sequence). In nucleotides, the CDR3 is TGCAGTGCTCCTCGGGGGACTCGGATCGGCTACACCTTC. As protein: CSAPRGTRIGYTF.

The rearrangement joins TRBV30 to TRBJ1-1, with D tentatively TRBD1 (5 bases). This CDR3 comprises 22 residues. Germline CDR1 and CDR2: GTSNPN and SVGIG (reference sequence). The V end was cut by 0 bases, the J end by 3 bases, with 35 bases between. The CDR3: CAWSVGSWAFTSPGPSDTEAFF. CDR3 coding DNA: TGTGCCTGGAGTGTAGGGAGTTGGGCGTTTACTTCTCCGGGACCTTCCGACACTGAAGCTTTCTTT. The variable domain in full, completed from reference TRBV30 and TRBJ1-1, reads SQTIHQWPATLVQPVGSPLSLECTVEGTSNPNLYWYRQAAGRGLQLLFYSVGIGQISSEVPQNLSASRPQDRQFILSSKKLLLSDSGFYLCAWSVGSWAFTSPGPSDTEAFFGQGTRLTVV.